Described below is a single T cell receptor beta chain sequence and its context. The V gene's germline CDR1 is SQVTM and CDR2 ANQGSEA. The length of the CDR3 is 15 residues. Trimming cost V 4 bases and J 3 bases; bases outside gene matches: 7. A J-beta primer mix and a sample-barcoded 5' primer were used in a second PCR of roughly 6 to 12 cycles. TCRdb used MiXCR to reprocess the 5' RACE reads, holding one entry per CDR3 protein. This sample has 650,000 to 800,000 distinct CDR3 sequences, with around 42% found just once. The data belong to a study of blood T cells in healthy people across ages. This TCR derives from a man between 60 and 75 years old in good health. The specimen sequenced was blood. This rearrangement joins TRBV29-1 to TRBJ2-3; 10 bases fit TRBD2. CDR3 protein: CSVVPSGGPTDTQYF. In DNA, the CDR3 is TGCAGCGTTGTACCTAGCGGGGGACCAACAGATACGCAGTATTTT.